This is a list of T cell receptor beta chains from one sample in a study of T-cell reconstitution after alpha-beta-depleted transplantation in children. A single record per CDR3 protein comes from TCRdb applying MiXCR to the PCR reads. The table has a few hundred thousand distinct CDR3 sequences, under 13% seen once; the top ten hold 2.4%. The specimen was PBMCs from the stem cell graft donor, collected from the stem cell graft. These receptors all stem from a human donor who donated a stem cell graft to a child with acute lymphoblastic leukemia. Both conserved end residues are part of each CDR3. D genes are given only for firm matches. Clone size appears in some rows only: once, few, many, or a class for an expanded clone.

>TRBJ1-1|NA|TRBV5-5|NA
TGTGCCAGCAGCTTAAAACCCGGGACAATGAACACTGAAGCTTTCTTT
CASSLKPGTMNTEAFF
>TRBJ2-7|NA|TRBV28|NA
TGTGCCAGCAGGGCAGGGGCTTCCTACGAGCAGTACTTC
CASRAGASYEQYF
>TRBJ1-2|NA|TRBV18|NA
TGTTCCAGCTCACCAGGGCAGTGGCGGGGCTACACCTTC
CSSSPGQWRGYTF
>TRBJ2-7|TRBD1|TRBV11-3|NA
TGTGCCAGCAGCTCACCAACAGGGGCAAGCTACGAGCAGTACTTC
CASSSPTGASYEQYF
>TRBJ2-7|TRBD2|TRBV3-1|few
TGTGCCAGCAGCCAGAGTTTCCCGGGACTAGCTGGCTACGAGCAGTACTTC
CASSQSFPGLAGYEQYF
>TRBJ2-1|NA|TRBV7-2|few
TGTGCCAGCAGCTTAGTTCCCTTAGCAGACAATGAGCAGTTCTTC
CASSLVPLADNEQFF
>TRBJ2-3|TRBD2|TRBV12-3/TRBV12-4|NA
TGTGCCAGCAGCCCAGGGACCGGCGGGGGGCTAACAGATACGCAGTATTTT
CASSPGTGGGLTDTQYF
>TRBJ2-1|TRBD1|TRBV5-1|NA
TGCGCCAGCAGCTTGGACGGGACAGGGGGCAATGAGCAGTTCTTC
CASSLDGTGGNEQFF
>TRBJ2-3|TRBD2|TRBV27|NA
TGTGCCAGCAGTTTGAGGGACTACACAGATACGCAGTATTTT
CASSLRDYTDTQYF
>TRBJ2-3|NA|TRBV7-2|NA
TGTGCCAGCAGCTCCCAAAGACTATCGTCCAGCACAGATACGCAGTATTTT
CASSSQRLSSSTDTQYF
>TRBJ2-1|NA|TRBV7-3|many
TGTGCCAGCAGCATACTCGGTGGGCAGTACAATGAGCAGTTCTTC
CASSILGGQYNEQFF
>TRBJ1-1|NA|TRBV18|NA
TGTGCCAGCTCACAGGGTGAGAGGACTGAAGCTTTCTTT
CASSQGERTEAFF
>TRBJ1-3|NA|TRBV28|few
TGTGCCAGCAGTATAGTTCGAGGAGTTTTAGCTGGCTCTGGAAACACCATATATTTT
CASSIVRGVLAGSGNTIYF
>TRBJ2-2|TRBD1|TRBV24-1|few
TGTGCCACCAGTGAGACAGGGGTAACCGGGGAGCTGTTTTTT
CATSETGVTGELFF